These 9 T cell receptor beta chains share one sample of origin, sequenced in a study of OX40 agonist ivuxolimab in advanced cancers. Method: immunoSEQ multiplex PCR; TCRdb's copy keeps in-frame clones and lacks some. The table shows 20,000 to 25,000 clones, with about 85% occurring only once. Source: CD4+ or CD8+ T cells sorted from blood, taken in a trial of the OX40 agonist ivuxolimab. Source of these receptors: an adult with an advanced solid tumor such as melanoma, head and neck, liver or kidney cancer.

The chain's CDR3 is CASGLGHIGTGGYYNEQFF. For the CDR3, the DNA is TGTGCTAGTGGTTTGGGTCACATAGGGACAGGGGGCTACTACAATGAGCAGTTCTTC. This rearrangement joins TRBV12-5 to TRBJ2-1; 12 bases align to TRBD1. The ends lost 1 base at V and 3 bases at J; junction bases unmatched: 10. Germline V gives CDR1 LGHNT, CDR2 FRNRAP. The CDR3 sequence is 19 residues long.

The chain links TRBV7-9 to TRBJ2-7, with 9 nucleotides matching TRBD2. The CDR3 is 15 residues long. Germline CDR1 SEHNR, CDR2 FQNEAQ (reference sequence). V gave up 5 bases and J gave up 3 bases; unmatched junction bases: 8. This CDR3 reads CASSASSGGDYEQYF. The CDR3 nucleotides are TGTGCCAGCAGCGCCAGTAGCGGGGGAGACTACGAGCAGTACTTC.

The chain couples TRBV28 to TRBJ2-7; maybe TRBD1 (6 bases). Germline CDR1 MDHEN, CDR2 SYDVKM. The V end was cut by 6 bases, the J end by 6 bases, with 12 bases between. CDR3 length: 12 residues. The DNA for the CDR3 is TGTGCCAGCAGGTACAGGGAAGGCGAGCAGTACTTC. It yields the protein CASRYREGEQYF.

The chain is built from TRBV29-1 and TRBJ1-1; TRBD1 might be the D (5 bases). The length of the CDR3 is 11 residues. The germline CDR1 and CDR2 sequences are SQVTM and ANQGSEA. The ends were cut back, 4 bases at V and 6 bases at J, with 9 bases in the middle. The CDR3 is CSVVAGPEAFF. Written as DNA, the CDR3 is TGCAGCGTTGTGGCAGGGCCTGAAGCTTTCTTT.

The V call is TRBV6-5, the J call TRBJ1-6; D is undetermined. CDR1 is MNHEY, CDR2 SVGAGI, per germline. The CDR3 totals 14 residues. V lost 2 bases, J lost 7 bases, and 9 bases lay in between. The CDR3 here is CASSYDGENSPLHF. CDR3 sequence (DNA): TGTGCCAGCAGTTACGATGGGGAAAATTCACCCCTCCACTTT.

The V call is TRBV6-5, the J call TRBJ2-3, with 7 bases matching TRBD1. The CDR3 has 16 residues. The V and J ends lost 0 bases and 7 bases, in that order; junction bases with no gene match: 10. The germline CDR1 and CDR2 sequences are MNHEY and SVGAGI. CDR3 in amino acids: CASSYSGQRQGNTQYF. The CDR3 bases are TGTGCCAGCAGTTACTCGGGACAGCGGCAGGGAAATACGCAGTATTTT.

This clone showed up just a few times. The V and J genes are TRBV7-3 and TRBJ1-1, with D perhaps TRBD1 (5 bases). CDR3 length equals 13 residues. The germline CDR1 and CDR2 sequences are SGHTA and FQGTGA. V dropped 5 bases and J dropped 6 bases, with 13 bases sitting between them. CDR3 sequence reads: CASSLGTGAEAFF. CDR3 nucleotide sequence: TGTGCCAGCAGCCTTGGGACTGGAGCTGAAGCTTTCTTT.

The CDR3 DNA reads as TGCGCCAGCAGCCAAGCCCCCCCCTTGGGGATGCTGACCAAAAACATTCAGTACTTC. Its translation is CASSQAPPLGMLTKNIQYF. The V gene is TRBV4-1, the J gene TRBJ2-4; D not certain. Germline assignment: CDR1 MGHRA and CDR2 YSYEKL. The V end lost 1 base, the J end lost 2 bases, and 21 bases lay between the germline ends. The length of the CDR3 is 19 residues.

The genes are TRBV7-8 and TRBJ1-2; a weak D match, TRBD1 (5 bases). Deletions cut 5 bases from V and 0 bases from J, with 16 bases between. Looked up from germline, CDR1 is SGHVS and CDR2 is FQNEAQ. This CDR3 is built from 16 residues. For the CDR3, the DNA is TGTGCCAGCAGCCGGTCAGGGAGGCAGGCTAACTATGGCTACACCTTC. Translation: CASSRSGRQANYGYTF.